The 16 T cell receptor beta chains reported below all come from one sample, sequenced in a study of blood T cell repertoires in COVID-19. Sequencing used immunoSEQ multiplex PCR; TCRdb keeps in-frame clones, though not all of them. The sample lists around 120,000 clones, more than 75% seen once, with less than 8% in the top ten. Input material: peripheral blood. The receptors stem from a man in his fifties with acute or convalescent COVID-19.

This chain joins TRBV6-6 and TRBJ1-1; tentative D call: TRBD1 (6 bases). V lost 0 bases to trimming and J lost 10 bases, with 12 bases between them. The CDR3 spans 13 residues. Germline values: CDR1 MNHNY, CDR2 SVGAGI (reference sequence). CDR3 region: CASSYSGQGIAFF. CDR3 in DNA: TGTGCCAGCAGTTACTCAGGGCAGGGGATAGCTTTCTTT.

The rearrangement uses TRBV5-1 and TRBJ1-6, with 9 bases aligning to TRBD1. This CDR3 contains 15 residues. Germline trimming cut 0 bases from V and 9 bases from J; bases unmatched to any gene: 4. The V gene's germline CDR1 is SGHRS and CDR2 YFSETQ. The CDR3 DNA sequence: TGCGCCAGCAGCTTGGAAGGGACAGGGCGTTCACCCCTCCACTTT. It yields the protein CASSLEGTGRSPLHF.

The chain carries TRBV25-1 and TRBJ2-2; the match to TRBD1 covers 7 bases. Trimming took 6 bases from V and 6 from J; bases not matched to a gene: 7. Germline CDR1 MGHDK, CDR2 SYGVNS. The CDR3 extends over 14 amino acids. The chain's CDR3 is CASRGQANPGELFF. In DNA, the CDR3 is TGTGCCAGCAGAGGACAGGCAAATCCCGGGGAGCTGTTTTTT.

This clone was detected only once. The gene calls are TRBV5-1 and TRBJ2-5; TRBD2 matches 8 bases. Germline CDR1 is SGHRS and CDR2 is YFSETQ. Trimming removed 2 bases from V and 4 bases from J; junction bases left unmatched: 7. The length of the CDR3 is 15 residues. DNA of the CDR3: TGCGCCAGCAGCTTAGCGGGAGAAGGGCGAGAGACCCAGTACTTC. Encoded protein: CASSLAGEGRETQYF.

This clone appeared a single time. An end of the junction differs from the germline gene, which may be a read error. The chain carries TRBV7-2 and TRBJ2-5, with 14 bases aligning to TRBD2. Germline V lookup: CDR1 SGHTA, CDR2 FQGNSA. The CDR3 is made up of 16 amino acids. CDR3: CASSLAGTSGSETQYF. The CDR3 DNA sequence: TGTGCCAGCAGCCTAGCGGGGACTAGCGGGAGCGAGACCCAGTACTTC.

The J gene is TRBJ1-2, the V gene TRBV30; 9 bases map to TRBD1. Germline V CDR1 and CDR2: GTSNPN, SVGIG (reference sequence). Trimming cost V 4 bases and J 5 bases; bases outside gene matches: 5. This CDR3 region has 13 residues. The CDR3 sequence is CAWIGTGTYGYTF. Here the CDR3 DNA reads TGTGCCTGGATAGGGACAGGGACTTATGGCTACACCTTC. The full variable domain, with the rest looked up from reference TRBV30 and TRBJ1-2, is SQTIHQWPATLVQPVGSPLSLECTVEGTSNPNLYWYRQAAGRGLQLLFYSVGIGQISSEVPQNLSASRPQDRQFILSSKKLLLSDSGFYLCAWIGTGTYGYTFGSGTRLTVV.

This clone was recorded only once. The V gene is TRBV6-5, the J gene TRBJ1-5; weak D call: TRBD1 (5 bases). Per germline, CDR1 MNHEY and CDR2 SVGAGI. Trimming pared 6 bases from V and 2 bases from J, leaving 14 bases between. This CDR3 spans 15 amino acids. CDR3 nucleotide sequence: TGTGCCAGCAGCCCACGATGGGGCGGCAATCAGCCCCAGCATTTT. Its protein is CASSPRWGGNQPQHF.

This clone occurred a few times. The chain is built from TRBV27 and TRBJ2-1, with 16 positions matching TRBD2. Germline loops: CDR1 MNHEY, CDR2 SMNVEV (reference sequence). The V and J ends lost 6 bases and 0 bases, in that order; junction bases with no gene match: 2. The CDR3 loop spans 17 amino acids. This CDR3 is CASSGTSGRASYNEQFF. The CDR3 bases are TGTGCCAGCAGCGGGACTAGCGGGAGGGCCTCCTACAATGAGCAGTTCTTC.

The rearrangement uses TRBV4-2 and TRBJ2-1; no clear D gene. This CDR3 comprises 11 residues. The V end lost 7 bases, the J end lost 7 bases, and 8 bases lay between the germline ends. Germline assignment: CDR1 LGHNA and CDR2 YNFKEQ. The CDR3 is CASTHLNEQFF. The CDR3 coding sequence is TGTGCCAGCACCCACCTAAATGAGCAGTTCTTC.

This chain connects TRBV7-9 to TRBJ2-2; 8 nucleotides agree with TRBD2. Looked up from germline, CDR1 is SEHNR and CDR2 is FQNEAQ (reference sequence). This CDR3 region has 14 residues. V trimming: 6 bases; J trimming: 6 bases; junction bases outside the gene matches: 6. This CDR3 reads CASRVGLGAGELFF. CDR3 nucleotide sequence: TGTGCCAGCAGAGTGGGACTAGGAGCCGGGGAGCTGTTTTTT.

The genes are TRBV24-1 and TRBJ2-1, with 8 bases aligning to TRBD2. Germline V gene data show CDR1 as KGHDR and CDR2 as SFDVKD. The ends lost 9 bases at V and 4 bases at J; junction bases unmatched: 1. The CDR3 is 12 amino acids. The CDR3 sequence: CATAGGYNEQFF. The CDR3 DNA follows: TGTGCCACCGCGGGAGGATACAATGAGCAGTTCTTC.

V usage is TRBV6-1 and J usage is TRBJ2-7; 15 bases fit TRBD2. Looked up from germline, CDR1 is MNHNS and CDR2 is SASEGT. With V trimmed by 3 bases and J by 3 bases, 6 bases remained unmatched. The CDR3 is made up of 17 amino acids. The DNA for the CDR3 is TGTGCCAGCAGTGATGGACTAGCGGGAGGGCCCAACTACGAGCAGTACTTC. Residues: CASSDGLAGGPNYEQYF.

The chain uses TRBV7-2 and TRBJ1-1, with D possibly being TRBD1 (6 bases). V shed 6 bases and J shed 2 bases, with 10 bases lying between them. The CDR3 is 13 residues long. Germline CDR1 is SGHTA and CDR2 is FQGNSA. The CDR3 loop reads CASRRGINTEAFF. CDR3 in DNA: TGTGCCAGCAGGAGGGGGATTAACACTGAAGCTTTCTTT.

The chain joins TRBV3-1 (or the pseudogene TRBV3-2) to TRBJ2-5; the match to TRBD2 covers 8 bases. V lost 0 bases, J lost 5 bases, and 8 bases stayed unmatched. CDR3 length: 16 residues. Germline V gene lookup returns CDR1 LGHDT and CDR2 YNNKEL (reference sequence). CDR3 coding DNA: TGTGCCAGCAGCCAAGATCAGCTAAGACTAGCGGAGACCCAGTACTTC. Protein: CASSQDQLRLAETQYF.

The chain has TRBV10-2 and TRBJ1-5; D uncertain. V lost 6 bases and J 2 bases, leaving 8 bases between the germline ends. CDR1 WSHSY and CDR2 SAAADI come from the germline V gene. The CDR3 is 13 amino acids. CDR3 DNA sequence: TGCGCCAGCAGAGGCGAGGGCAATCAGCCCCAGCATTTT. It is translated as CASRGEGNQPQHF.

The rearrangement joins TRBV10-2 to TRBJ2-7; D is possibly TRBD2 (5 bases). The CDR3 length is 14 residues. Trimming took off 6 bases at V and 0 bases at J, with 12 bases between the two ends. From germline, CDR1 is WSHSY and CDR2 SAAADI. Here the CDR3 DNA reads TGCGCCAGCAGATCCCCCGCGGGCTCCTACGAGCAGTACTTC. This gives the protein CASRSPAGSYEQYF.